The 12 T cell receptor beta chains in this list originate from one sample, sequenced in a study of T cell repertoires in cytomegalovirus infection. One entry per CDR3 protein, called by TCRdb with MiXCR from the reads. The sample has 250,000 or so distinct CDR3 sequences; approximately 17% are singletons. Sequenced material: CD8+ T cells from PBMCs. Source of these receptors: a human donor in good health (CMV status not recorded). Some clones in this sample may be carry-over from other donors' samples.

V is TRBV28 and J is TRBJ2-7; 8 bases agree with TRBD2. Germline lookup yields CDR1 MDHEN and CDR2 SYDVKM. CDR3 length: 15 amino acids. The V gene end was trimmed by 4 bases and the J gene end by 5 bases; junction bases not matched to a gene: 10. The CDR3 region is CASSSITGGQNEQYF. CDR3 DNA sequence: TGTGCCAGCAGTTCGATAACGGGGGGGCAGAACGAGCAGTACTTC.

This clonotype was seen only a few times. The V and J genes are TRBV6-6 and TRBJ2-3; maybe TRBD1 (5 bases). Germline CDR1 is MNHNY and CDR2 is SVGAGI (reference sequence). The CDR3 sequence is 13 residues long. With 8 bases removed from V and 2 bases from J, the gap between germline ends came to 11 bases. The CDR3 loop reads CASAGPTTDTQYF. The CDR3 DNA is TGTGCCAGCGCAGGGCCGACCACAGATACGCAGTATTTT.

Many counts were recorded for this clonotype. The chain joins TRBV28 to TRBJ1-6; D is unclear. This CDR3 comprises 14 residues. Per the germline V gene, CDR1 is MDHEN and CDR2 is SYDVKM. V shed 3 bases and J shed 4 bases, with 7 bases lying between them. In DNA, the CDR3 is TGTGCCAGCAGTTTGGTAGAGTATAATTCACCCCTCCACTTT. Protein: CASSLVEYNSPLHF.

V and J are TRBV5-1 and TRBJ2-1; D gene uncertain. The CDR3 extends over 17 amino acids. Germline-derived CDR1 and CDR2 are SGHRS and YFSETQ. Trimming pared 1 base from V and 3 bases from J, leaving 17 bases between. The CDR3: CASSLIPPGDLYNEQFF. The CDR3 region has the DNA TGCGCCAGCAGCTTGATCCCCCCTGGGGATCTCTACAATGAGCAGTTCTTC.

The chain carries TRBV29-1 and TRBJ2-7, with 9 bases lining up with TRBD1. Germline lookup yields CDR1 SQVTM and CDR2 ANQGSEA. J was trimmed by 3 bases and V by 2 bases; bases with no gene match: 11. The CDR3 runs 16 residues. The DNA for the CDR3 is TGCAGCGTTGAACACTACCAGACAGGGGGAATCTACGAGCAGTACTTC. It is translated as CSVEHYQTGGIYEQYF.

The table lists this clonotype with a few counts. This chain links TRBV5-5 with TRBJ2-5; possibly TRBD1 or TRBD2 for D (5 bases each). Deletions cut 1 base from V and 4 bases from J, with 17 bases between. The length of the CDR3 is 16 residues. Germline V gives CDR1 SGHKS, CDR2 YYEKEE (reference sequence). This CDR3 reads CASSLPISQGRETQYF. DNA for the CDR3: TGTGCCAGCAGCTTGCCAATTAGCCAGGGACGAGAGACCCAGTACTTC.

This clonotype was detected only a few times. The chain employs TRBV2 and TRBJ2-1; 11 bases agree with TRBD1. This CDR3 has 22 amino acids. The germline CDR1 and CDR2 sequences are SNHLY and FYNNEI. Trimming took 3 bases from V and 0 from J; bases not matched to a gene: 19. CDR3 coding DNA: TGTGCCAGCAGTGAGTATAGAATCTGGACAGGGGGCTTGGCAAGCTCCTACAATGAGCAGTTCTTC. Protein product: CASSEYRIWTGGLASSYNEQFF.

This chain uses TRBV4-3 with TRBJ1-1, with 7 bases fitting TRBD1. Germline CDR1 LGHNA, CDR2 YSLEER. This CDR3 has 17 amino acids. V shed 0 bases and J 2 bases; nucleotides not matched to a gene: 9. The chain's CDR3 is CASSQEGGQGLNTEAFF. CDR3 bases: TGCGCCAGCAGCCAAGAAGGGGGCCAGGGTCTAAACACTGAAGCTTTCTTT.

This chain uses TRBV11-2 with TRBJ2-5; a possible D gene is TRBD1 (5 bases). Trimming shortened V by 5 bases and J by 2 bases, and 18 bases separated the two germline ends. CDR1 and CDR2 from the germline V gene are SGHAT and FQNNGV. The CDR3 length is 16 residues. CDR3 nucleotides: TGTGCCAGCAGCCGCTATACAGGACGGTTGCAAGAGACCCAGTACTTC. Amino acid sequence: CASSRYTGRLQETQYF.

There are many counts of this clonotype. The V and J genes are TRBV6-4 and TRBJ2-3, with TRBD1 identical over 9 bases. Unmatched junction bases numbered 5, after V lost 3 bases and J lost 1 base. CDR1 and CDR2 (germline): MRHNA, SNTAGT. This CDR3 comprises 16 residues. Here the CDR3 reads CASSEKTGGGTDTQYF. As DNA, the CDR3 is TGTGCCAGCAGTGAAAAAACAGGGGGCGGCACAGATACGCAGTATTTT.

This clonotype was observed many times. V gene TRBV7-2 combines with J gene TRBJ2-3; 8 nucleotides line up with TRBD2. Per germline, CDR1 SGHTA and CDR2 FQGNSA. The CDR3 sequence is 19 residues long. V lost 2 bases, J lost 2 bases, and 15 bases stayed unmatched. DNA for the CDR3: TGTGCCAGCAGCTTACGTGGGCTAGCGGGCCCCCATAACACAGATACGCAGTATTTT. This sequence encodes CASSLRGLAGPHNTDTQYF. The full variable domain, its missing parts supplied by reference TRBV7-2 and TRBJ2-3, is GAGVSQSPSNKVTEKGKDVELRCDPISGHTALYWYRQSLGQGLEFLIYFQGNSAPDKSGLPSDRFSAERTGGSVSTLTIQRTQQEDSAVYLCASSLRGLAGPHNTDTQYFGPGTRLTVL.

The chain is built from TRBV20-1 and TRBJ2-2; D is possibly TRBD1 (6 bases). Germline V gene sequence: CDR1 DFQATT, CDR2 SNEGSKA (reference sequence). CDR3 size: 16 residues. Trimming shortened V by 0 bases and J by 6 bases, and 17 bases separated the two germline ends. DNA for the CDR3: TGCAGTGCTAGAGATCAGAGGGGGAAGTACTCCGGGGAGCTGTTTTTT. Its translation: CSARDQRGKYSGELFF.